These T cell receptor beta chains were read from a single sample in a study of shared clonotypes between healthy human individuals. Clones were sequenced by immunoSEQ multiplex PCR, and TCRdb holds only the in-frame ones, with some missing. The sample includes roughly 1,100,000 clones, around 76% of them seen just once. Specimen: memory CD4+ T cells sorted from blood. The receptors come from a man aged 18-30 years in good health. CDR3s include the opening cysteine and the closing phenylalanine or tryptophan. Each record gives: J gene, D gene, V gene, clone size, CDR3 protein, CDR3 DNA. D genes are given only for firm matches. The size of a clone is reported for some rows only, either as once, few or many, or as a class for expanded clones.

j_gene: TRBJ2-5
d_gene: .
v_gene: TRBV6-5
abundance: .
CDR3aa: CASSYMGTQYF
CDR3nt: TGTGCCAGCAGTTATATGGGGACCCAGTACTTC

j_gene: TRBJ2-3
d_gene: .
v_gene: TRBV7-2
abundance: .
CDR3aa: CASSLGASPSTDTQYF
CDR3nt: TGTGCCAGCAGCTTAGGAGCCAGCCCTTCCACAGATACGCAGTATTTT

j_gene: TRBJ2-7
d_gene: .
v_gene: TRBV29-1
abundance: .
CDR3aa: CSVDVSGGDEQYF
CDR3nt: TGCAGCGTTGACGTTTCGGGGGGCGACGAGCAGTACTTC

j_gene: TRBJ2-7
d_gene: .
v_gene: TRBV13
abundance: .
CDR3aa: CASSLRAGEQYF
CDR3nt: TGTGCCAGCAGCTTACGGGCGGGCGAGCAGTACTTC

j_gene: TRBJ1-2
d_gene: .
v_gene: TRBV2
abundance: .
CDR3aa: CASSVSQGGYGYTF
CDR3nt: TGTGCCAGCAGTGTTTCCCAGGGAGGCTATGGCTACACCTTC

j_gene: TRBJ1-2
d_gene: .
v_gene: TRBV20-1
abundance: .
CDR3aa: CSARTGYGYTF
CDR3nt: TGCAGTGCTAGAACCGGCTATGGCTACACCTTC

j_gene: TRBJ2-7
d_gene: .
v_gene: TRBV7-9
abundance: .
CDR3aa: CASSPTGYTYEQYF
CDR3nt: TGTGCCAGCAGCCCCACCGGTTATACCTACGAGCAGTACTTC

j_gene: TRBJ1-1
d_gene: TRBD1
v_gene: TRBV6-1
abundance: .
CDR3aa: CASSPGQTTEAFF
CDR3nt: TGTGCCAGCAGTCCGGGACAGACCACTGAAGCTTTCTTT

j_gene: TRBJ1-3
d_gene: .
v_gene: TRBV30
abundance: .
CDR3aa: CAWSVSGRGNTIYF
CDR3nt: TGTGCCTGGAGTGTGTCGGGGAGAGGAAACACCATATATTTT

j_gene: TRBJ1-2
d_gene: .
v_gene: TRBV5-1
abundance: .
CDR3aa: CASSLAGSSYGYTF
CDR3nt: TGCGCCAGCAGCTTGGCAGGGAGTTCCTATGGCTACACCTTC

j_gene: TRBJ2-3
d_gene: TRBD2
v_gene: TRBV5-4
abundance: few
CDR3aa: CASSVQAGLSDTQYF
CDR3nt: TGTGCCAGCAGCGTCCAAGCGGGATTGTCAGATACGCAGTATTTT

j_gene: TRBJ2-2
d_gene: .
v_gene: TRBV7-9
abundance: .
CDR3aa: CASSLAQITGELFF
CDR3nt: TGTGCCAGCAGCTTAGCACAGATAACCGGGGAGCTGTTTTTT

j_gene: TRBJ2-5
d_gene: .
v_gene: TRBV9
abundance: .
CDR3aa: CASSLGRAFQETQYF
CDR3nt: TGTGCCAGCAGCCTCGGCCGCGCTTTCCAAGAGACCCAGTACTTC

j_gene: TRBJ2-5
d_gene: TRBD2
v_gene: TRBV5-1
abundance: .
CDR3aa: CASSSNSGGLRETQYF
CDR3nt: TGCGCCAGCAGCTCCAATAGCGGGGGCCTCCGGGAGACCCAGTACTTC

j_gene: TRBJ2-7
d_gene: TRBD2
v_gene: TRBV4-3
abundance: .
CDR3aa: CASSQGGWGTRGEQYF
CDR3nt: TGCGCCAGCAGCCAAGGGGGTTGGGGGACTAGAGGCGAGCAGTACTTC

j_gene: TRBJ1-4
d_gene: .
v_gene: TRBV10-3
abundance: .
CDR3aa: CAVICFRGIGEKLFF
CDR3nt: TGTGCCGTCATATGCTTCCGTGGGATCGGGGAAAAACTGTTTTTT

j_gene: TRBJ1-3
d_gene: .
v_gene: TRBV10-3
abundance: .
CDR3aa: CAISEGPGNTIYF
CDR3nt: TGTGCCATCAGTGAGGGGCCTGGAAACACCATATATTTT

j_gene: TRBJ1-2
d_gene: .
v_gene: TRBV16
abundance: .
CDR3aa: CASSQSYGAGYTF
CDR3nt: TGTGCCAGCAGCCAATCGTACGGGGCCGGCTACACCTTC

j_gene: TRBJ2-3
d_gene: .
v_gene: TRBV9
abundance: .
CDR3aa: CASSPRLVQGDTQYF
CDR3nt: TGTGCCAGCAGCCCCCGATTAGTCCAGGGAGATACGCAGTATTTT

j_gene: TRBJ2-1
d_gene: TRBD1
v_gene: TRBV29-1
abundance: .
CDR3aa: CSVIPLTTGGNYNEQFF
CDR3nt: TGCAGCGTCATACCCCTCACGACAGGGGGTAACTACAATGAGCAGTTCTTC

j_gene: TRBJ2-7
d_gene: .
v_gene: TRBV4-3
abundance: .
CDR3aa: CASSQAAQSNEQYF
CDR3nt: TGCGCCAGCAGCCAAGCGGCCCAATCTAACGAGCAGTACTTC

j_gene: TRBJ2-1
d_gene: TRBD2
v_gene: TRBV15
abundance: .
CDR3aa: CATSREVAGGGYNEQFF
CDR3nt: TGTGCCACCAGCAGAGAGGTAGCGGGAGGGGGGTACAATGAGCAGTTCTTC

j_gene: TRBJ2-1
d_gene: .
v_gene: TRBV21-1
abundance: .
CDR3aa: CASSKVFASSNEQFF
CDR3nt: TGTGCCAGCAGCAAAGTATTCGCTAGCTCCAATGAGCAGTTCTTC

j_gene: TRBJ1-2
d_gene: .
v_gene: TRBV5-1
abundance: .
CDR3aa: CASTLGENYGYTF
CDR3nt: TGCGCCAGCACCCTTGGGGAAAACTATGGCTACACCTTC

j_gene: TRBJ1-1
d_gene: .
v_gene: TRBV9
abundance: .
CDR3aa: CASSPHPRDEGGRDEAFF
CDR3nt: TGTGCCAGCAGCCCCCACCCGCGAGACGAGGGGGGTAGAGATGAAGCTTTCTTT

j_gene: TRBJ1-1
d_gene: .
v_gene: TRBV6-1
abundance: few
CDR3aa: CASTVGRGNTEAFF
CDR3nt: TGTGCCAGCACCGTCGGACGGGGAAACACTGAAGCTTTCTTT

j_gene: TRBJ1-1
d_gene: .
v_gene: TRBV21-1
abundance: once
CDR3aa: CASSNEYNRSTEAFF
CDR3nt: TGTGCCAGCAGCAACGAATACAACAGGAGCACTGAAGCTTTCTTT

j_gene: TRBJ2-2
d_gene: .
v_gene: TRBV10-1
abundance: .
CDR3aa: CASRQGGNTGELFF
CDR3nt: TGCGCCAGCAGGCAGGGGGGGAACACCGGGGAGCTGTTTTTT

j_gene: TRBJ1-1
d_gene: .
v_gene: TRBV5-1
abundance: .
CDR3aa: CASSLEGGVSTEAFF
CDR3nt: TGCGCCAGCAGCTTGGAAGGAGGGGTATCTACTGAAGCTTTCTTT

j_gene: TRBJ1-2
d_gene: .
v_gene: TRBV10-3
abundance: .
CDR3aa: CAISETGSDFYGYTF
CDR3nt: TGTGCCATCAGTGAAACAGGGTCAGACTTCTATGGCTACACCTTC

j_gene: TRBJ2-7
d_gene: TRBD2
v_gene: TRBV7-2
abundance: .
CDR3aa: CASSSGGLAGEEQYF
CDR3nt: TGTGCCAGCAGCTCAGGAGGGCTAGCGGGAGAGGAGCAGTACTTC

j_gene: TRBJ2-1
d_gene: TRBD2
v_gene: TRBV6-1
abundance: .
CDR3aa: CASSELAGGQSNEQFF
CDR3nt: TGTGCCAGCAGTGAATTAGCGGGGGGGCAGAGCAATGAGCAGTTCTTC

j_gene: TRBJ2-1
d_gene: TRBD2
v_gene: TRBV28
abundance: .
CDR3aa: CASSLGGLAGGYSYNEQFF
CDR3nt: TGTGCCAGCAGTCTGGGGGGACTAGCGGGAGGTTACTCCTACAATGAGCAGTTCTTC